In this sample, the clone carrying this T cell receptor (beta chain) turned up a few times. Its antigen remains unknown. The data belong to a study of identical twins. Study-wide points: Models underpredicted monozygotic twin sharing of out-of-frame TCR alpha.

TCRdb processed the 5' RACE reads anew with MiXCR; each CDR3 protein has one entry. The repertoire holds some 1,600,000 distinct CDR3 sequences, with less than 40% as singletons. Per germline, CDR1 SEHNR and CDR2 FQNEAQ (reference sequence). The CDR3 runs to 15 residues. Trimming pared 4 bases from V and 2 bases from J, leaving 14 bases between. The chain uses TRBV7-9 and TRBJ2-5, with D tentatively TRBD1 (6 bases). The receptor was isolated from a newborn girl in good health. Input material: cord blood. The CDR3, as DNA: TGTGCCAGCAGCTACCTACCAGGGGTTCAAGAGACCCAGTACTTC. Translated, it gives CASSYLPGVQETQYF.